The 13 T cell receptor beta chains in this list originate from one sample, sequenced in a study of shared T cell receptors in the human thymus. TCRdb's copy holds only in-frame clones and misses some; the assay was immunoSEQ multiplex PCR. The sample includes hundreds of thousands of clones, approximately 88% of them seen just once. Another study also made use of these data, one on human thymus T cells.

Sequencing was done on a sample of thymocytes. The receptors derive from a boy in the first two years of life with a congenital heart defect.

The chain joins TRBV6-1 to TRBJ2-5; 8 nucleotides align to TRBD2. CDR1 is MNHNS and CDR2 is SASEGT in the germline V gene. The trim removed 11 bases at V and 3 bases at J, leaving 14 bases unmatched. This CDR3 contains 15 residues. Written as DNA, the CDR3 is TGTGCCTGCGGGACTAGGGGGGAAGATGAAGAGACCCAGTACTTC. This encodes CACGTRGEDEETQYF.

This chain joins TRBV7-8 and TRBJ2-3, with 12 positions matching TRBD2. The CDR3 spans 21 residues. Per the germline V gene, CDR1 is SGHVS and CDR2 is FQNEAQ. V shed 1 base, J shed 3 bases, and the junction held 17 bases outside the gene matches. The CDR3 DNA follows: TGTGCCAGCAGCTTAGATCCTATGACTAGCGGGAGAGTGTGGAGAACAGATACGCAGTATTTT. Encoded protein: CASSLDPMTSGRVWRTDTQYF.

The rearrangement joins TRBV10-3 to TRBJ2-7; D may be TRBD2 (5 bases). CDR1 and CDR2 from the germline V gene are ENHRY and SYGVKD. The CDR3 loop spans 13 amino acids. V lost 10 bases to trimming and J lost 5 bases, with 18 bases between them. Here the CDR3 reads CARGADSNHEQYF. The CDR3 DNA sequence: TGTGCCAGGGGAGCGGACTCGAACCACGAGCAGTACTTC.

CDR3 sequence (DNA): TGTGCCAGCAGCCCATCAGGGGGACAGGGGAGTCATGAGCAGTTCTTC. Translating gives CASSPSGGQGSHEQFF. This chain uses TRBV9 with TRBJ2-1, with 10 nucleotides matching TRBD1. Germline V lookup: CDR1 SGDLS, CDR2 YYNGEE. The CDR3 is made up of 16 amino acids. V shed 4 bases and J 8 bases; nucleotides not matched to a gene: 12.

The CDR3 protein is CASSYSGLGARYEQYF. The CDR3 DNA sequence: TGTGCCAGCAGTTACTCGGGTTTAGGGGCCCGCTACGAGCAGTACTTC. The chain uses TRBV6-5 and TRBJ2-7; perhaps TRBD1 as D (5 bases). This CDR3 has 16 amino acids. Germline V gene sequence: CDR1 MNHEY, CDR2 SVGAGI. With 0 bases removed from V and 3 bases from J, the gap between germline ends came to 15 bases.

The chain recombines TRBV6-1 with TRBJ1-4; 8 bases align to TRBD1. Germline V gene lookup returns CDR1 MNHNS and CDR2 SASEGT. The CDR3 is 12 amino acids. The CDR3 DNA is TGTGCAGCAGGGGGCGCGGGGGAAAAACTGTTTTTT. Translation: CAAGGAGEKLFF.

The chain uses TRBV27 and TRBJ1-5; the match to TRBD1 covers 8 bases. Trimming took 5 bases from V and 3 from J; bases not matched to a gene: 3. The germline V gene has CDR1 MNHEY and CDR2 SMNVEV (reference sequence). The CDR3 is 14 residues long. CDR3 nucleotide sequence: TGTGCCAGCAGTCCACAGGGGGTCAATCAGCCCCAGCATTTT. Its protein is CASSPQGVNQPQHF.

The chain has TRBV27 and TRBJ1-1; D ambiguous. This CDR3 is 15 amino acids long. V lost 2 bases, J lost 2 bases, and 12 bases lay in between. The V gene's germline CDR1 is MNHEY and CDR2 SMNVEV (reference sequence). CDR3 region: CASSLAQVTNTEAFF. CDR3 sequence (DNA): TGTGCCAGCAGTTTAGCCCAGGTAACCAACACTGAAGCTTTCTTT.

V gene TRBV7-9 combines with J gene TRBJ2-7; 8 nucleotides match TRBD2. The germline gives CDR1 SEHNR, CDR2 FQNEAQ (reference sequence). The CDR3 is 15 amino acids. V was pared by 5 bases and J by 3 bases, with 9 bases of the junction left unmatched. The CDR3 spells CASSDTSGRGYEQYF. The CDR3 DNA sequence: TGTGCCAGCAGCGACACTAGCGGTAGAGGCTACGAGCAGTACTTC.

As concerns this clone: One end of the junction fails to match germline, which may point to a read error. The V call is TRBV27, the J call TRBJ2-7, with 10 nucleotides matching TRBD2. The V gene's germline CDR1 is MNHEY and CDR2 SMNVEV (reference sequence). The CDR3 has 15 residues. CDR3 sequence reads: CASRLLTSGPYEQYF. CDR3 sequence (DNA): TGTGCCAGCAGATTATTGACTAGCGGGCCGTACGAGCAGTACTTC.

The chain carries TRBV30 and TRBJ2-2; 14 bases agree with TRBD2. The CDR3 has 16 residues. V lost 3 bases and J lost 8; bases outside the gene matches: 8. Germline loops: CDR1 GTSNPN, CDR2 SVGIG (reference sequence). This chain's CDR3 is CAWSRGLAGARGELFF. As DNA, the CDR3 is TGTGCCTGGAGCCGGGGACTAGCGGGAGCGAGGGGGGAGCTGTTTTTT.

Points on this clone: This sample also contains other DNA sequences that code for the same CDR3. V is TRBV27 and J is TRBJ2-7, with D perhaps matching TRBD1 (5 bases). Trimming stripped 4 bases from V and 3 bases from J, with 10 bases between. CDR1 is MNHEY and CDR2 is SMNVEV in the germline V gene (reference sequence). There are 13 residues in the CDR3. Here the CDR3 reads CASSWGRGYEQYF. The CDR3 coding sequence is TGTGCCAGCAGTTGGGGCAGAGGCTACGAGCAGTACTTC.

The rearrangement uses TRBV6-6 and TRBJ1-5; D unresolved. V shed 6 bases and J shed 0 bases, with 15 bases lying between them. The CDR3 consists of 16 residues. Germline V lookup: CDR1 MNHNY, CDR2 SVGAGI (reference sequence). CDR3 nucleotide sequence: TGTGCCAGCAGCGACTTCCCTTTCCCTAGCAATCAGCCCCAGCATTTT. It is translated as CASSDFPFPSNQPQHF.